What follows describes a single T cell receptor (beta chain). The CDR3 is 14 residues long. V lost 0 bases and J lost 4, with 8 bases in between. The germline V gene has CDR1 SGHRS and CDR2 YFSETQ. This sample is part of a study of blood T cell repertoires in COVID-19. TCRdb's table, derived via immunoSEQ multiplex PCR, lists solely in-frame clones and lacks some. In the table there are tens of thousands of clones, 65% to 85% of which are singletons. Sequenced input: peripheral blood. The TCR originated in a middle-aged man with acute or convalescent COVID-19. The chain is built from TRBV5-1 and TRBJ2-1; possible D gene TRBD2, 5 bases. The CDR3 nucleotides are TGCGCCAGCAGCTTGGGGCTAGCTTACAATGAGCAGTTCTTC. Its translation is CASSLGLAYNEQFF.